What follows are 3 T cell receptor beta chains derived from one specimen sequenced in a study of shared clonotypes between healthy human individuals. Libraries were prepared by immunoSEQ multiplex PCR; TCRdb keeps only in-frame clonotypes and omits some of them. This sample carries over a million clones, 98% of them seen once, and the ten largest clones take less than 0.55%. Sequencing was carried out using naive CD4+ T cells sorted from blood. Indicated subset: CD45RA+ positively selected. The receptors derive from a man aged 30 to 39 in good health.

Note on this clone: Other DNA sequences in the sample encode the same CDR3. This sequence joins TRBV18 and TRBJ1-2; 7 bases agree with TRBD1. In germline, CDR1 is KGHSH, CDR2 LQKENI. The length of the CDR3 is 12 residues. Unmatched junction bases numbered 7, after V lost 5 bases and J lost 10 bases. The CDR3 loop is CASSVPQGDYTF. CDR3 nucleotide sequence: TGTGCCAGCTCAGTACCCCAGGGGGACTACACCTTC.

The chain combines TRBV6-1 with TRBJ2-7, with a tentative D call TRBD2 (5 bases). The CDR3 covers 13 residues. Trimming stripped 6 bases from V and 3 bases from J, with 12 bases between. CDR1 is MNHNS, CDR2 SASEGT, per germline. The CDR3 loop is CASSRGRDYEQYF. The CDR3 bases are TGTGCCAGCAGCCGAGGGAGAGACTACGAGCAGTACTTC.

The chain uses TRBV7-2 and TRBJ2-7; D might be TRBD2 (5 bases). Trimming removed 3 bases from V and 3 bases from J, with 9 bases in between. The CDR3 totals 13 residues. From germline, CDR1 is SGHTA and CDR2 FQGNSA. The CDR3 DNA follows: TGTGCCAGCAGCTTCACTAGGAGCTACGAGCAGTACTTC. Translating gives CASSFTRSYEQYF.